The clone carrying this T cell receptor beta chain was recorded once. Its antigen is not known. The record originates from a study of cytomegalovirus exposure and HLA in healthy donors. General observations from the study: Sequencing had likely introduced a cluster of highly shared sequence variants as an artifact. Testing in vitro showed a few CMV-associated chains specific for CMV antigens.

Trimming took 5 bases from V and 4 from J; bases not matched to a gene: 6. The germline gives CDR1 GTSNPN, CDR2 SVGIG (reference sequence). The CDR3 is made up of 14 amino acids. PCR amplification relied on 60 Vbeta primers (plus 13 Jbeta primers). Clones were sequenced by immunoSEQ multiplex PCR, and TCRdb holds only the in-frame ones, with some missing. The sample records approximately 180,000 clones, around 81% being singletons. The chain combines TRBV30 with TRBJ1-3; 9 nucleotides align to TRBD1. The sequencing sample was made of PBMCs. This TCR derives from a young man in good health and CMV-seronegative. Written as DNA, the CDR3 is TGTGCCTGGGGCCGGGACAGGGCCGGAAACACCATATATTTT. Translated: CAWGRDRAGNTIYF.